Listed below are T cell receptor beta chains from one sample, sequenced in a study of T cells in Graves' hyperthyroidism and ophthalmopathy. In TCRdb, the multiplex PCR reads were re-called with MiXCR into one record per CDR3 protein. The table lists roughly 400,000 distinct CDR3 sequences, 11% to 15% of them singletons. The sequencing input was blood. The receptor source for this set is a man aged 50 to 59 with Graves' ophthalmopathy. Each CDR3 is given with its conserved first and last residue.

TRBV7-2	TRBJ2-2	CASSHFFVRGDTGELFF
TRBV9	TRBJ2-5	CASSVGDRTMETQYF
TRBV6-1	TRBJ2-1	CASSSTVAGPDKQFF
TRBV7-3	TRBJ2-5	CASSIGGETQYF
TRBV2	TRBJ1-1	CASSEARSRLGEAFF
TRBV4-1	TRBJ2-3	CASSQDPGSTDTQYF
TRBV6-5	TRBJ2-3	CASSYSSGTSGSFTDTQYF
TRBV6-5	TRBJ2-5	CASSYSPGEQETQYF
TRBV7-9	TRBJ2-7	CASSSRRGSYEQYF
TRBV4-1	TRBJ1-2	CASSQGMGGRANYGYTF
TRBV14	TRBJ2-2	CASSHVYDTGELFF
TRBV9	TRBJ1-2	CASSVDGTGFYGYTF
TRBV20-1	TRBJ2-5	CSARVGGKETQYF
TRBV29-1	TRBJ1-1	CSVAPRGFEAFF
TRBV2	TRBJ2-1	CASMESRHNEQFF
TRBV24-1	TRBJ2-3	CATRKSDTQYF
TRBV7-6	TRBJ1-1	CASSRQGGNTEAFF